The rows below give T cell receptor beta chains drawn from one sample of a study of blood T cell repertoires in COVID-19. Repertoires were generated with immunoSEQ multiplex PCR, while TCRdb's copy carries only in-frame clones and drops some. The table shows hundreds of thousands of clones, with 75% to 90% occurring only once. Sequences were obtained from PBMCs or T cells enriched from blood (not recorded which). These receptors originate from a man aged 25-45 years who had recovered from COVID-19. CDR3s leave out the opening cysteine and the closing phenylalanine or tryptophan. Fields, in order: CDR3 length, V gene, CDR3 protein.

13,TRBV29-1,SVEDAGGSYNEQF
11,TRBV10-3,AISGRTDEKLF
11,TRBV12-3/TRBV12-4,ASSFQGFTEAF
10,TRBV5-1,ASSGEGETQY
13,TRBV11-2,ASGFQGAAGNTIY
12,TRBV29-1,SVVDRGRRETQY
12,TRBV24-1,ATSGDSFNQPQH
13,TRBV6-5,ASSPGYDSNQPQH
14,TRBV28,ASRSGTLSSGNTIY
14,TRBV19,ASNRKDGQPNTEAF
13,TRBV5-8,ASKLAGGRGSEQF
13,TRBV5-1,ASGTGSSGSGELF
11,TRBV10-2,ASSEQGAGELF
13,TRBV6-4,ASSIKGRAKNIQY
11,TRBV19,ASSMRSKNIQY
11,TRBV27,ASSLGQSYEQY
14,TRBV18,ASSPQTGITGNEQF
10,TRBV28,ASSSPLNTQY
15,TRBV5-5,ASSFPSGGGRPTEQF
11,TRBV18,ASSTGRDTEAF
14,TRBV14,ASSHDGAATYNEQF
11,TRBV3-1/TRBV3-2,ASSQGLGGGYT
16,TRBV5-6,ASSPRPGGRTTNYGYT
9,TRBV5-5,ASSWDREAF
12,TRBV4-1,ASSQDRTGAPQH
11,TRBV24-1,ATQLEVNTEAF
15,TRBV25-1,ASSASPGTGGGEKLF
11,TRBV7-9,ASSLILAERQY
14,TRBV11-2,ASSRSAAGVPGELF
9,TRBV20-1,FFQGDSGYT
14,TRBV28,ASSLQTSGYTGELF
12,TRBV4-1,ASSPTGFSYEQY
13,TRBV3-1/TRBV3-2,ASSTPSTGIYGYT
12,TRBV5-6,ASSSGQKNYEQY
12,TRBV30,AWRGELGTDTQY
12,TRBV5-1,ASSRGTTSYEQY
13,TRBV12-5,ASGLPGRTNQPQH
10,TRBV12-3/TRBV12-4,ASSLDTQTQY
11,TRBV5-1,ASSLYSNQPQH
11,TRBV12-3/TRBV12-4,ATRRGRDQPQH
13,TRBV19,ASSTLTASGNTIY
13,TRBV29-1,SATRTDRANTEAF
13,TRBV28,ASSLGTGAVYEQY
13,TRBV28,ASRIPWGVHYGYT
11,TRBV5-5,ASGNRGTYEQY
12,TRBV19,ASSFARDRDTQY
14,TRBV28,ASSYVFGTGAYEQY
12,TRBV19,ASSPGGDYNEQF
14,TRBV18,ASSPPGGSAGETQY
12,TRBV10-3,ASRPRESRNEQF
12,TRBV4-2,ASSQDMASYEQY
11,TRBV7-9,ASSQSQIQPQH
12,TRBV13,ASSLRAGGSEAF
12,TRBV7-9,ASSPQGEDRGYT
14,TRBV21-1,ASSKDRLADPYEQY
10,TRBV29-1,SVVRPSYEQY
15,TRBV6-4,ASSEGASGRAYNEQF
14,TRBV28,ASSMDSSSGANVLT
11,TRBV29-1,SVEVGRGAGYT